This T cell receptor (beta chain) stems from a study of blood T cells in healthy people across ages. Overall study results and limits: When set beside aged donors, long-lived donors presented more naive CD4+ cells and higher diversity.

This CDR3 contains 17 residues. The germline gives CDR1 SEHNR, CDR2 FQNEAQ (reference sequence). J gave up 5 bases and V 5 bases, and 16 bases lay outside the gene matches. On this clonotype itself: Its specificity is not known.

The draw of peripheral blood yielded roughly 10 milliliters from each donor. Per-sample yields of isolated PBMCs were at least 6 million. A second PCR of about 6 to 11 cycles used a sample-barcoded 5' primer and a J-beta primer mix. One entry per CDR3 protein results from TCRdb running MiXCR on the 5' RACE reads. The repertoire holds around 1,600,000 distinct CDR3 sequences, with under 55% as singletons. This rearrangement joins TRBV7-9 to TRBJ1-2; 8 bases map to TRBD1. The sequence was collected from a young woman in good health. Sequencing input: blood. CDR3 residues: CASSNTIARGLSYGYTF. The CDR3 DNA is TGTGCCAGCAGCAACACCATCGCCAGGGGGCTAAGTTATGGCTACACCTTC.